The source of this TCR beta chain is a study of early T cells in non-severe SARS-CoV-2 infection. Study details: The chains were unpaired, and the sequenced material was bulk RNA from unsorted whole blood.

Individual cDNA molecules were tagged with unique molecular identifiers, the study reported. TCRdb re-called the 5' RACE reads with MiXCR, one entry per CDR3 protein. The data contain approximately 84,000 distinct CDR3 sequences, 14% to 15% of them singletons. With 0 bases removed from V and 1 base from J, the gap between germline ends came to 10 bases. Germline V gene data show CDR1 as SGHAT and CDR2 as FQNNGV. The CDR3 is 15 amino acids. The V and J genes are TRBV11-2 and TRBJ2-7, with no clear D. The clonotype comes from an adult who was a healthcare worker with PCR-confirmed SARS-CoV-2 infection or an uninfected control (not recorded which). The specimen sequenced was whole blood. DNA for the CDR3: TGTGCCAGCAGCTTAGAGGGCAGGCCGTCCTACGAGCAGTACTTC. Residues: CASSLEGRPSYEQYF. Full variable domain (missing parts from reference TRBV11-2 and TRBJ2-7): EAGVAQSPRYKIIEKRQSVAFWCNPISGHATLYWYQQILGQGPKLLIQFQNNGVVDDSQLPKDRFSAERLKGVDSTLKIQPAKLEDSAVYLCASSLEGRPSYEQYFGPGTRLTVT.